This T cell receptor (beta chain) was sequenced during a study of cytomegalovirus exposure and HLA in healthy donors. Study background: About 85 million unique TCRs from HLA-typed donors were held in an early release of data.

The PCR had 60 Vbeta and 13 Jbeta primers. Method: immunoSEQ multiplex PCR; TCRdb's copy keeps in-frame clones and lacks some. There are about 150,000 clones in the sample, with around 1.5% held by the top ten. Concerning this clone: The antigen remains undetermined.

Findings and caveats of the study: From TCR beta sequences, most subjects' HLA-A and HLA-B alleles were reportedly predicted accurately. Immune exposure was documented only through CMV serostatus. Many donors shared some public TCRs, even though most TCR sequences were rare.

Germline V CDR1 and CDR2: SNHLY, FYNNEI. CDR3 length equals 15 residues. V lost 3 bases to trimming and J lost 0 bases, with 12 bases between them. The V call is TRBV2, the J call TRBJ2-7; a weak D match, TRBD1 (5 bases). The sequence was collected from a woman aged 45 to 65 in good health and CMV-seronegative. Sequencing input: PBMCs. CDR3 residues: CASSDRGGNSYEQYF. CDR3 DNA: TGTGCCAGCAGTGATAGGGGCGGCAACTCCTACGAGCAGTACTTC. Based on the CDR3 plus reference TRBV2 and TRBJ2-7, the full variable domain is EPEVTQTPSHQVTQMGQEVILRCVPISNHLYFYWYRQILGQKVEFLVSFYNNEISEKSEIFDDQFSVERPDGSNFTLKIRSTKLEDSAMYFCASSDRGGNSYEQYFGPGTRLTVT.